This TCR beta chain came from a study of control samples from healthy donors and cancer patients. V was clipped by 0 bases and J by 8 bases, with 10 bases between them. There are 13 residues in the CDR3. Germline CDR1 SGHTA, CDR2 FQGTGA. Measured with immunoSEQ multiplex PCR; TCRdb has only the in-frame clones, and not every one. The data contain some 18,000 clones, approximately 81% of them singletons. This clone has just a few counts. This chain joins TRBV7-3 and TRBJ1-2; TRBD1 is a possible D gene (5 bases). Specimen: PBMCs. The receptor's source is a woman in her 70s with lung cancer. The CDR3 loop is CASSLTGAEGYTF. The CDR3 DNA follows: TGTGCCAGCAGCTTAACCGGGGCGGAAGGCTACACCTTC.